This entry lists 15 T cell receptor beta chains sequenced from one sample in a study of lymphopenia after photon versus proton radiotherapy. Using immunoSEQ multiplex PCR, the repertoire was profiled, and TCRdb retains in-frame clones only, with some absent. The repertoire holds roughly 4,700 clones, with approximately 90% as singletons. Sequencing was performed on peripheral blood, taken from a patient treated with photon-based radiotherapy. All receptors derive from an elderly man with cholangiocarcinoma.

This rearrangement joins TRBV7-8 to TRBJ1-1; D is unclear. The CDR3 contains 13 residues. The germline V and J ends were trimmed by 4 bases and 1 base, with 7 bases remaining between them. The germline CDR1 and CDR2 sequences are SGHVS and FQNEAQ. The CDR3 region has the DNA TGTGCCAGCAGCTCTTGGGAGAACACTGAAGCTTTCTTT. Protein product: CASSSWENTEAFF. The full variable domain, in which reference TRBV7-8 and TRBJ1-1 provide the parts outside the CDR3, is GAGVSQSPRYKVAKRGQDVALRCDPISGHVSLFWYQQALGQGPEFLTYFQNEAQLDKSGLPSDRFFAERPEGSVSTLKIQRTQQEDSAVYLCASSSWENTEAFFGQGTRLTVV.

The V call is TRBV5-1, the J call TRBJ1-5; no clear D. This CDR3 is built from 16 residues. Germline values: CDR1 SGHRS, CDR2 YFSETQ. Deletions cut 4 bases from V and 2 bases from J, with 16 bases between. The CDR3 DNA follows: TGCGCCAGCAGCCTAGTGGGCCTTGAGGGCAATCAGCCCCAGCATTTT. This translates into CASSLVGLEGNQPQHF. The full variable domain, its missing parts supplied by reference TRBV5-1 and TRBJ1-5, is KAGVTQTPRYLIKTRGQQVTLSCSPISGHRSVSWYQQTPGQGLQFLFEYFSETQRNKGNFPGRFSGRQFSNSRSEMNVSTLELGDSALYLCASSLVGLEGNQPQHFGDGTRLSIL.

This chain connects TRBV5-1 to TRBJ1-1; the match to TRBD1 covers 8 bases. The CDR3 contains 15 residues. With 4 bases clipped from V and 0 bases from J, the junction kept 5 bases outside the gene matches. The V gene's germline CDR1 is SGHRS and CDR2 YFSETQ. DNA for the CDR3: TGCGCCAGCAGCCAGGGGGCGGCCATGAACACTGAAGCTTTCTTT. Translation: CASSQGAAMNTEAFF. The full variable domain, in which reference TRBV5-1 and TRBJ1-1 provide the parts outside the CDR3, is KAGVTQTPRYLIKTRGQQVTLSCSPISGHRSVSWYQQTPGQGLQFLFEYFSETQRNKGNFPGRFSGRQFSNSRSEMNVSTLELGDSALYLCASSQGAAMNTEAFFGQGTRLTVV.

The chain recombines TRBV5-1 with TRBJ1-1; 10 nucleotides line up with TRBD1. Germline V CDR1 and CDR2: SGHRS, YFSETQ. CDR3 length: 14 amino acids. J gave up 6 bases and V 4 bases, and 6 bases lay outside the gene matches. CDR3 sequence (DNA): TGCGCCAGCAGCGCGGGACAGGGGACCCCTGAAGCTTTCTTT. Its protein product is CASSAGQGTPEAFF.

The chain employs TRBV6-5 and TRBJ1-1, with D unresolved. Trimming pared 6 bases from V and 5 bases from J, leaving 16 bases between. CDR1 is MNHEY and CDR2 is SVGAGI in the germline V gene. The CDR3 sequence is 14 residues long. The DNA of the CDR3 is TGTGCCAGCAGCGTACTAGGTCACGGTACTGAAGCTTTCTTT. Its translation is CASSVLGHGTEAFF.

The chain has TRBV7-9 and TRBJ2-4; TRBD2 is a possible D gene (5 bases). The germline CDR1 and CDR2 sequences are SEHNR and FQNEAQ (reference sequence). V was pared by 3 bases and J by 5 bases, with 11 bases between. CDR3 length: 14 amino acids. The CDR3 nucleotides are TGTGCCAGCAGCTTCGCGGGCAGCCAAAACATTCAGTACTTC. This gives the protein CASSFAGSQNIQYF. The full variable domain, completed using reference TRBV7-9 and TRBJ2-4, is DTGVSQNPRHKITKRGQNVTFRCDPISEHNRLYWYRQTLGQGPEFLTYFQNEAQLEKSRLLSDRFSAERPKGSFSTLEIQRTEQGDSAMYLCASSFAGSQNIQYFGAGTRLSVL.

This chain links TRBV5-1 with TRBJ2-5; 10 bases line up with TRBD1. CDR1 is SGHRS and CDR2 is YFSETQ in the germline V gene. The CDR3 has 15 residues. V shed 0 bases, J shed 5 bases, and the junction held 4 bases outside the gene matches. CDR3 nucleotide sequence: TGCGCCAGCAGCTTGGGACAGGGGGCGCAGGAGACCCAGTACTTC. Protein: CASSLGQGAQETQYF.

The genes are TRBV9 and TRBJ1-1; D not certain. V was shortened by 2 bases and J by 1 base, with 3 bases between the two germline ends. This CDR3 comprises 12 residues. CDR1 is SGDLS and CDR2 is YYNGEE in the germline V gene. CDR3 coding DNA: TGTGCCAGCAGCGTTACGAACACTGAAGCTTTCTTT. This codes for CASSVTNTEAFF.

The V and J genes are TRBV27 and TRBJ1-6, with D hard to call. The CDR3 runs to 14 residues. V was pared by 3 bases and J by 8 bases, with 11 bases between. Germline V gene data show CDR1 as MNHEY and CDR2 as SMNVEV (reference sequence). Here the CDR3 DNA reads TGTGCCAGCAGTTTCGGTTTGTCCGATTCACCCCTCCACTTT. Translated: CASSFGLSDSPLHF.

This clone was observed once. CDR3 DNA sequence: TGCGCCAGCAGCCCCCGACCGAAAACCTACGAGCAGTACTTC. Encoded protein: CASSPRPKTYEQYF. The rearrangement uses TRBV4-1 and TRBJ2-7; D not certain. CDR1 and CDR2 from the germline V gene are MGHRA and YSYEKL. V shed 4 bases and J shed 2 bases, with 12 bases lying between them. The CDR3 runs 14 residues.

This clone is labeled as large. The genes are TRBV19 and TRBJ1-1; perhaps TRBD1 as D (5 bases). V shed 5 bases and J shed 8 bases, with 15 bases lying between them. Germline CDR1 is LNHDA and CDR2 is SQIVND (reference sequence). This CDR3 contains 13 residues. For the CDR3, the DNA is TGTGCCAGTAGTGCATCGACAGCTACCGAAGCTTTCTTT. Translation gives CASSASTATEAFF. The variable domain in full, completed from reference TRBV19 and TRBJ1-1, reads DGGITQSPKYLFRKEGQNVTLSCEQNLNHDAMYWYRQDPGQGLRLIYYSQIVNDFQKGDIAEGYSVSREKKESFPLTVTSAQKNPTAFYLCASSASTATEAFFGQGTRLTVV.

The chain has TRBV11-2 and TRBJ1-2, with a weak D call TRBD1 (5 bases). The CDR3 is 15 residues long. Germline values: CDR1 SGHAT, CDR2 FQNNGV. Trimming took 1 base from V and 2 from J, leaving 11 bases between them. This CDR3 reads CASSLVGGWNYGYTF. Written as DNA, the CDR3 is TGTGCCAGCAGCTTAGTGGGGGGATGGAACTATGGCTACACCTTC.

The V and J genes are TRBV5-4 and TRBJ2-3; either TRBD1 or TRBD2 may fit D (5 bases each). Trimming removed 2 bases from V and 1 base from J, with 14 bases in between. The germline V gene encodes CDR1 SGHNT and CDR2 YYREEE (reference sequence). This CDR3 has 16 residues. CDR3 protein: CASSFPGTPGTDTQYF. CDR3 coding DNA: TGTGCCAGCAGCTTCCCCGGGACCCCCGGCACAGATACGCAGTATTTT. Complete variable domain (other parts from reference TRBV5-4 and TRBJ2-3): ETGVTQSPTHLIKTRGQQVTLRCSSQSGHNTVSWYQQALGQGPQFIFQYYREEENGRGNFPPRFSGLQFPNYSSELNVNALELDDSALYLCASSFPGTPGTDTQYFGPGTRLTVL.

The CDR3 DNA reads TGCGCCAGCAGAAAGACAGGTATGAACACTGAAGCTTTCTTT. Translation: CASRKTGMNTEAFF. The rearrangement links TRBV5-1 to TRBJ1-1; weak D call: TRBD1 (6 bases). V was pared by 5 bases and J by 0 bases, with 11 bases between. Germline V gives CDR1 SGHRS, CDR2 YFSETQ. The CDR3 runs to 14 residues.

The gene calls are TRBV5-1 and TRBJ2-5, with 7 bases fitting TRBD1. The CDR3 totals 15 residues. The germline CDR1 and CDR2 sequences are SGHRS and YFSETQ. With 7 bases clipped from V and 2 bases from J, the junction kept 11 bases outside the gene matches. The CDR3 sequence: CASRLLGQRQETQYF. The DNA of the CDR3 is TGCGCCAGCCGGCTCCTGGGACAGAGACAAGAGACCCAGTACTTC.